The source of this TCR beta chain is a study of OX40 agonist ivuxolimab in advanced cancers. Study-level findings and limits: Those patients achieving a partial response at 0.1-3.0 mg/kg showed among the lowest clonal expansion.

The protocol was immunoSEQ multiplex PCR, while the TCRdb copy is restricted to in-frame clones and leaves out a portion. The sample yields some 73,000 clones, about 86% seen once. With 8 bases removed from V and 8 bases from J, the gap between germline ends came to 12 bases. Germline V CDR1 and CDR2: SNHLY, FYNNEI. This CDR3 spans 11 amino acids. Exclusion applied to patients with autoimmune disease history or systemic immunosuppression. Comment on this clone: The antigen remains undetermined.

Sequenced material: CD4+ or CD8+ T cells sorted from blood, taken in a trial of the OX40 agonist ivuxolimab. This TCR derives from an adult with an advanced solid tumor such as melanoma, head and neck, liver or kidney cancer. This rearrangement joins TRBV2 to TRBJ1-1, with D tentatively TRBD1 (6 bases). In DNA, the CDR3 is TGTGCCAGCGTCCGGGACATCGAAGCTTTCTTT. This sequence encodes CASVRDIEAFF.